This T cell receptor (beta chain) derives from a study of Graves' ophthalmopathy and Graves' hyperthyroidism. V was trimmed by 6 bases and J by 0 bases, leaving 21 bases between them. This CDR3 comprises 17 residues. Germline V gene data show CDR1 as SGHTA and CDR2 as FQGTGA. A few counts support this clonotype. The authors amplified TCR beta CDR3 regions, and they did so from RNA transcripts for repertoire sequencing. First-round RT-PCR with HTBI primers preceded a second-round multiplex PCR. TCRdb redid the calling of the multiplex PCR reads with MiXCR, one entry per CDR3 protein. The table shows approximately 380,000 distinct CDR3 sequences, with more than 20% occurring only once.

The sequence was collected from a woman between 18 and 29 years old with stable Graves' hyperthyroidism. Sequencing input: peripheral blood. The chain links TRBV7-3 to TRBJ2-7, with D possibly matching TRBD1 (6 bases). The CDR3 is CASSRILNREFSYEQYF. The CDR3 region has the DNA TGTGCCAGCAGTCGTATCTTAAACAGGGAATTCTCCTACGAGCAGTACTTC.